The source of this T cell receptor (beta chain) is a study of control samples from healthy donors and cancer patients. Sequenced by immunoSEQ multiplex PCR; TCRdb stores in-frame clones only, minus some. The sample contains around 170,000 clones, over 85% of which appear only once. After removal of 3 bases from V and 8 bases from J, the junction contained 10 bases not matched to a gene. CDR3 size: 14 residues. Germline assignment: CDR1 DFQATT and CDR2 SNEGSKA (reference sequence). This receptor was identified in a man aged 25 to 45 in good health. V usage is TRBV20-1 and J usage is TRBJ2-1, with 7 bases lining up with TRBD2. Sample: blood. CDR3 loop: CSASIAGVPDEQFF. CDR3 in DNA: TGCAGTGCTAGTATAGCGGGCGTTCCCGATGAGCAGTTCTTC.